This T cell receptor (beta chain) was observed in a study of molecular identifiers for immune sequencing clone quantification. Of note for this clonotype: A far larger clone is only one base removed, so a read error is likely.

This CDR3 has 13 residues. CDR1 is SGHRS and CDR2 is YFSETQ in the germline V gene. Each CDR3 protein gets one entry after TCRdb re-called the PCR reads with MiXCR. The repertoire consists of 300,000 to 400,000 distinct CDR3 sequences, with roughly a quarter occurring once and the leading ten covering about 0.74%. The TCR sequence derives from a human donor in good health. Some libraries in this study had Jurkat cell RNA spiked in. The V and J genes are TRBV5-1 and TRBJ2-7, with TRBD1 as a possible D gene (6 bases). Material for sequencing was naive CD8+ T cells from blood, with Jurkat cell RNA spiked in. The subset: FACS-sorted CD8+CD4-CCR7+CD45RA+ naive T cells. The CDR3 sequence: CASNLDSSYEQYF. In DNA form, the CDR3 reads TGCGCCAGCAACTTGGACAGCTCCTACGAGCAGTACTTC.